The 14 T cell receptor beta chains reported below all come from one sample, sequenced in a study of cytomegalovirus exposure and HLA in healthy donors. A multiplex PCR was run with 60 Vbeta primers and 13 Jbeta primers. TCRdb's copy holds only in-frame clones and misses some; the assay was immunoSEQ multiplex PCR. The table includes about 160,000 clones, approximately 79% detected once. The specimen was PBMCs. Every receptor here comes from a man aged 50 or older in good health and CMV-seropositive.

This clone was counted a single time. V is TRBV27 and J is TRBJ2-7, with D uncertain. Germline CDR1 and CDR2: MNHEY and SMNVEV (reference sequence). Trimming took off 6 bases at V and 9 bases at J, with 18 bases between the two ends. This CDR3 is 13 amino acids long. The CDR3 protein is CASRQSILNAQYF. CDR3 coding DNA: TGTGCCAGCAGACAGTCCATCCTAAACGCGCAGTACTTC.

V and J are TRBV5-1 and TRBJ2-3; D perhaps matches TRBD1 (6 bases). With 6 bases removed from V and 2 bases from J, the gap between germline ends came to 16 bases. There are 15 residues in the CDR3. Per the germline V gene, CDR1 is SGHRS and CDR2 is YFSETQ. For the CDR3, the DNA is TGCGCCAGCACGAACAAAGGACAGATCACAGATACGCAGTATTTT. It yields the protein CASTNKGQITDTQYF.

The J gene is TRBJ1-1, the V gene TRBV18; a weak D match, TRBD1 (6 bases). The CDR3 runs to 17 residues. Germline V gene lookup returns CDR1 KGHSH and CDR2 LQKENI. Trimming took off 5 bases at V and 4 bases at J, with 23 bases between the two ends. The CDR3 region has the DNA TGTGCCAGCTCAAGCTCTACCCTACAGGGTTCGAGCACTGAAGCTTTCTTT. The encoded protein is CASSSSTLQGSSTEAFF.

The V and J genes are TRBV5-6 and TRBJ2-1; 12 nucleotides align to TRBD2. CDR1 SGHDT and CDR2 YYEEEE come from the germline V gene. This CDR3 spans 17 amino acids. V gave up 3 bases and J gave up 3 bases; unmatched junction bases: 7. The CDR3 here is CASSWASGGGIYNEQFF. CDR3 bases: TGTGCCAGCAGCTGGGCTAGCGGGGGGGGGATCTACAATGAGCAGTTCTTC.

V and J are TRBV29-1 and TRBJ2-6, with D possibly being TRBD2 (7 bases). The V gene lost 3 bases and the J gene lost 3 bases, with 21 bases spanning the gap. The germline V gene encodes CDR1 SQVTM and CDR2 ANQGSEA. This CDR3 comprises 18 residues. As DNA, the CDR3 is TGCAGCGTTGAGGGGGGCGGGGGTATCGGTAGTGGGGCCAACGTCCTGACTTTC. It specifies CSVEGGGGIGSGANVLTF.

The chain recombines TRBV29-1 with TRBJ2-7; TRBD1 is a possible D gene (8 bases). This CDR3 comprises 13 residues. Looked up from germline, CDR1 is SQVTM and CDR2 is ANQGSEA. V was trimmed by 6 bases and J by 7 bases, leaving 19 bases between them. The CDR3: CSVAGGPGGEQYF. The CDR3 DNA reads as TGCAGCGTAGCAGGGGGCCCGGGGGGTGAGCAGTACTTC.

The chain is built from TRBV7-6 and TRBJ1-5; 7 bases line up with TRBD1. Germline V lookup: CDR1 SGHVS, CDR2 FNYEAQ. Losses at the gene ends were 6 bases for V and 4 bases for J; bases not matched to a gene: 6. The CDR3 loop spans 14 amino acids. CDR3: CASSSGQPNQPQHF. CDR3 bases: TGTGCCAGCAGTTCGGGACAGCCGAATCAGCCCCAGCATTTT.

J is TRBJ1-1 and V is TRBV5-1; the match to TRBD1 covers 7 bases. This CDR3 has 14 residues. V lost 0 bases, J lost 6 bases, and 5 bases stayed unmatched. Germline V CDR1 and CDR2: SGHRS, YFSETQ. The chain's CDR3 is CASSLGQGLAEAFF. The CDR3 DNA is TGCGCCAGCAGCTTGGGACAGGGCCTCGCTGAAGCTTTCTTT.

V usage is TRBV2 and J usage is TRBJ2-7; 9 bases match TRBD2. V was pared by 4 bases and J by 2 bases, with 3 bases of the junction left unmatched. The CDR3 covers 14 residues. The germline gives CDR1 SNHLY, CDR2 FYNNEI. Written as DNA, the CDR3 is TGTGCCAGCAGTGGCGGCGGGGGGGCCTACGAGCAGTACTTC. Its protein product is CASSGGGGAYEQYF.

The chain's CDR3 is CASSEYRARETQYF. CDR3 in DNA: TGTGCCAGCAGTGAATACAGGGCGCGGGAGACCCAGTACTTC. V is TRBV25-1 and J is TRBJ2-5; D is perhaps TRBD1 (5 bases). The V gene's germline CDR1 is MGHDK and CDR2 SYGVNS. Between the trimmed V and J ends, which lost 0 bases and 5 bases, there was a span of 10 bases. CDR3 length: 14 amino acids.

This clone was seen more than once but under ten times. The chain joins TRBV9 to TRBJ1-1; maybe TRBD1 (6 bases). V dropped 2 bases and J dropped 5 bases, with 13 bases sitting between them. The CDR3 runs 14 residues. Per the germline V gene, CDR1 is SGDLS and CDR2 is YYNGEE. The CDR3 reads CASSVGVQGTEAFF. The CDR3 nucleotides read TGTGCCAGCAGCGTGGGAGTGCAGGGGACTGAAGCTTTCTTT. Full variable domain (rest looked up from reference TRBV9 and TRBJ1-1): DSGVTQTPKHLITATGQRVTLRCSPRSGDLSVYWYQQSLDQGLQFLIQYYNGEERAKGNILERFSAQQFPDLHSELNLSSLELGDSALYFCASSVGVQGTEAFFGQGTRLTVV.

The chain combines TRBV18 with TRBJ1-2; 7 bases are a match to TRBD1. Germline values: CDR1 KGHSH, CDR2 LQKENI. The CDR3 totals 14 residues. The V gene end was trimmed by 3 bases and the J gene end by 2 bases; junction bases not matched to a gene: 3. In DNA form, the CDR3 reads TGTGCCAGCTCACCGTCGACAGGGAACTATGGCTACACCTTC. It specifies CASSPSTGNYGYTF.

The J gene is TRBJ1-4, the V gene TRBV21-1; TRBD1, the table's D call, lacks a check against the DNA. TRBV21-1 is a known pseudogene. This CDR3 contains 19 residues. Written as DNA, the CDR3 is TGTGCCAGCAGCAACGATATGACACGATTCTATTCAACTAATGAAAAACTGTTTTTT. Its translation: CASSNDMTRFYSTNEKLFF.

Only one count was recorded for this clone. The chain joins TRBV6-6 to TRBJ1-5; a possible D gene is TRBD1 (6 bases). This CDR3 is built from 15 residues. The germline V gene has CDR1 MNHNY and CDR2 SVGAGI (reference sequence). Trimming removed 5 bases from V and 6 bases from J, with 17 bases in between. The CDR3 nucleotides read TGTGCCAGCAGTCCCGAGACCGTAGGGGGTCAGCCCCAGCATTTT. It specifies CASSPETVGGQPQHF.